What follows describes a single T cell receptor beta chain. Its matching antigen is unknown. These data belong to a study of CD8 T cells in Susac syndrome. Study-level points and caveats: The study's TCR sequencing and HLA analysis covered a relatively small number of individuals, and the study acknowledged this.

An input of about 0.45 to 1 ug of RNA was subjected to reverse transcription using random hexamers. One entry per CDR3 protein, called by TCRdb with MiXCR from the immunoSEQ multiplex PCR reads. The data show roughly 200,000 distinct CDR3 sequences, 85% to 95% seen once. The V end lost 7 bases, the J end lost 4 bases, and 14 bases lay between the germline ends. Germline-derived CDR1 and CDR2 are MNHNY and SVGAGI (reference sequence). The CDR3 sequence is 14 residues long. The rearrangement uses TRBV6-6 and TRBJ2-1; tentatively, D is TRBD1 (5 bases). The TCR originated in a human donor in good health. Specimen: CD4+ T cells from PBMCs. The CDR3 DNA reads TGTGCCAGCACCCAGGGATCTCAATACAATGAGCAGTTCTTC. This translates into CASTQGSQYNEQFF.